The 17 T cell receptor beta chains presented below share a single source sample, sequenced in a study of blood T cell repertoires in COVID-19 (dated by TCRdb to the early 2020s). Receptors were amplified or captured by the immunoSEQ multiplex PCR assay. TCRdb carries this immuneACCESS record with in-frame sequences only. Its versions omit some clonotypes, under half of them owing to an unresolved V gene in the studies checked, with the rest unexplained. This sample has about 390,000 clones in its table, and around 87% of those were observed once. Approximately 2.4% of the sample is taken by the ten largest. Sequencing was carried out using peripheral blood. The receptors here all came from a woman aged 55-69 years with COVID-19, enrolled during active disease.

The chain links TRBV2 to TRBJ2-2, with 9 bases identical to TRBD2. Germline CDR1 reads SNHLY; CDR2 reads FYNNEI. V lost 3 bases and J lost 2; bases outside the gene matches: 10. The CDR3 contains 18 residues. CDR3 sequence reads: CASSDPRGGISNTGELFF. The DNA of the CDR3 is TGTGCCAGCAGTGATCCGCGGGGGGGAATAAGTAACACCGGGGAGCTGTTTTTT.

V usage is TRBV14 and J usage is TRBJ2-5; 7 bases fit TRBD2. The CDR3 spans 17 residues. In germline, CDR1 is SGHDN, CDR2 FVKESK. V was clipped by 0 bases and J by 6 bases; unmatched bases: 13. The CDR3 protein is CASSQDGVTGREKTQYF. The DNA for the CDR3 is TGTGCCAGCAGCCAAGATGGAGTCACGGGGAGGGAAAAGACCCAGTACTTC.

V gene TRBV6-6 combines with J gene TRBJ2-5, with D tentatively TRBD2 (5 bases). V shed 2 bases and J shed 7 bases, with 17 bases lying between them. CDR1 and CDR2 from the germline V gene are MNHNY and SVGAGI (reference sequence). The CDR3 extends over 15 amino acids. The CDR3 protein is CASSYIGILEATQYF. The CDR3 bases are TGTGCCAGCAGTTACATCGGGATCCTGGAGGCGACCCAGTACTTC.

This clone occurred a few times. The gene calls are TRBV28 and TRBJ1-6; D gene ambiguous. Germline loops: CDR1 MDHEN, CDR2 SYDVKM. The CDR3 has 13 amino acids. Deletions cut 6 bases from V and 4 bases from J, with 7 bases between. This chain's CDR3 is CASSLQYNSPLHF. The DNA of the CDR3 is TGTGCCAGCAGCTTACAGTATAATTCACCCCTCCACTTT.

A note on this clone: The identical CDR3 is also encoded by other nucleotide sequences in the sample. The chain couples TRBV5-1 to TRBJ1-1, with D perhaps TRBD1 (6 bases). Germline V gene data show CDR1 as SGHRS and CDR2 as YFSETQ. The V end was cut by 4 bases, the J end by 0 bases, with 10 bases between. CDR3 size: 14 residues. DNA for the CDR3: TGCGCCAGCAGCACAGGACAGATGAACACTGAAGCTTTCTTT. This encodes CASSTGQMNTEAFF.

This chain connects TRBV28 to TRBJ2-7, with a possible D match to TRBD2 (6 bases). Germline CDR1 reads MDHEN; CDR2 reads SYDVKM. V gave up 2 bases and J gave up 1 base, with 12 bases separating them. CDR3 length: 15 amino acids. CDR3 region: CASSLHGGRSYEQYF. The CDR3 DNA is TGTGCCAGCAGTTTACACGGGGGTCGGTCCTACGAGCAGTACTTC.

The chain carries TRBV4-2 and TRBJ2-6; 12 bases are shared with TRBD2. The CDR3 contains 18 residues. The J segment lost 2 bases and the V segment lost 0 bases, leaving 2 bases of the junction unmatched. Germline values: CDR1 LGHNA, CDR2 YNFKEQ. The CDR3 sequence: CASSQEPSGGAGANVLTF. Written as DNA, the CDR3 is TGTGCCAGCAGCCAAGAGCCTAGCGGGGGGGCTGGGGCCAACGTCCTGACTTTC.

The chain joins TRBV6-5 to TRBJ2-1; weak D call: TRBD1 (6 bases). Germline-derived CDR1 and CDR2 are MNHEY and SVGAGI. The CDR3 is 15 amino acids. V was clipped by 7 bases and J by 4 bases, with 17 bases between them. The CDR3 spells CASIFDRTAYNEQFF. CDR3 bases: TGTGCCAGCATTTTTGACAGGACGGCTTACAATGAGCAGTTCTTC.

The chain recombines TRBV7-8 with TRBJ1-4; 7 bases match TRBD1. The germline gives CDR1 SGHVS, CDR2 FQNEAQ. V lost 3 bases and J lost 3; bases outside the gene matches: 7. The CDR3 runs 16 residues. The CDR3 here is CASSLGQSKANEKLFF. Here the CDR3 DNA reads TGTGCCAGCAGCTTGGGACAGTCGAAGGCTAATGAAAAACTGTTTTTT.

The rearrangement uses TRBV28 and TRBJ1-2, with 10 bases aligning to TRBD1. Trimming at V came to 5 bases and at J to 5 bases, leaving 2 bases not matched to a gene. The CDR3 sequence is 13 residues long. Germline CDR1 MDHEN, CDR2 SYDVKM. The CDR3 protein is CASSRTGGYGYTF. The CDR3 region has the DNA TGTGCCAGCAGTCGGACAGGGGGATATGGCTACACCTTC.

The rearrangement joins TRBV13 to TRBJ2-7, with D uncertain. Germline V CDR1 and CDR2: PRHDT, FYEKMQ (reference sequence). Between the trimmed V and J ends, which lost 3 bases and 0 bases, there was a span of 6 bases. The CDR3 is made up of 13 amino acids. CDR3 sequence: CASSFGSSYEQYF. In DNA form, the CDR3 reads TGTGCCAGCAGCTTTGGCAGCTCCTACGAGCAGTACTTC.

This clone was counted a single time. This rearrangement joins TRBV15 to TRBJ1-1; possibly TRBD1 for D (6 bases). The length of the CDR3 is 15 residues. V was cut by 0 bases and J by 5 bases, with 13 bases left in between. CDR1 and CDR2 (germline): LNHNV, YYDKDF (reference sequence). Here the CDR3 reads CATSREGAWRTEAFF. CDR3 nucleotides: TGTGCCACCAGCAGAGAGGGGGCTTGGCGGACTGAAGCTTTCTTT.

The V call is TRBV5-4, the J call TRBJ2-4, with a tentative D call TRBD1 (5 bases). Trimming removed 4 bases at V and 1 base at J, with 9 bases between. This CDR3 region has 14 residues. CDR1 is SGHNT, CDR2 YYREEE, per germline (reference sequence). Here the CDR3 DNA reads TGTGCCAGCAGCCCGGCAGGGGCCAAAAACATTCAGTACTTC. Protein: CASSPAGAKNIQYF.

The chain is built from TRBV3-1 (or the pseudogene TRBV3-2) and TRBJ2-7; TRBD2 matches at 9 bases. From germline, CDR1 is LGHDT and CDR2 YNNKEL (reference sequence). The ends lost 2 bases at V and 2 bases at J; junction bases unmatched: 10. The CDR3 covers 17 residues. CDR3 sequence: CASSQKLAGVYTYEQYF. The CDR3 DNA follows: TGTGCCAGCAGCCAAAAATTAGCGGGGGTGTATACCTACGAGCAGTACTTC.

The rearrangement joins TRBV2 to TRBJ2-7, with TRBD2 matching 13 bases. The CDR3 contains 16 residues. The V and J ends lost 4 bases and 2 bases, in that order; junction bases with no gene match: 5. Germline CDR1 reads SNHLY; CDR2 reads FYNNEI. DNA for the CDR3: TGTGCCAGCAGTGTTCGACTAGCGGGGGGCCCCTACGAGCAGTACTTC. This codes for CASSVRLAGGPYEQYF.

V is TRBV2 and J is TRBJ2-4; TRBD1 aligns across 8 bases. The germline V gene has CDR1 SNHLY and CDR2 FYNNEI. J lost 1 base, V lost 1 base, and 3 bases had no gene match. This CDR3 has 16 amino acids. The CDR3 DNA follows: TGTGCCAGCAGTGAAGGACAGGGGAGGGCCAAAAACATTCAGTACTTC. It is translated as CASSEGQGRAKNIQYF.

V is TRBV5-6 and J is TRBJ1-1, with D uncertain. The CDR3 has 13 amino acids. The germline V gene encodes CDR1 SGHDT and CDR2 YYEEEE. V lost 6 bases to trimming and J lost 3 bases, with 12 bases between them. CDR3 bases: TGTGCCAGCAAGATGACGCGGTACACTGAAGCTTTCTTT. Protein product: CASKMTRYTEAFF.